Each of the 21 T cell receptor beta chains below was sequenced from the same sample in a study of T cells after yellow fever vaccination. Each CDR3 protein is one row after TCRdb ran MiXCR on the 5' RACE reads. In the table there are about 340,000 distinct CDR3 sequences, about 12% of which are singletons. The sample in question was CD4+ T cells sorted from PBMCs, obtained 15 days after the yellow fever booster vaccination. The receptors come from a man younger than 35 who received the YFV17D yellow fever vaccine.

This clonotype has just a few counts. This rearrangement joins TRBV6-5 to TRBJ2-3; D not certain. V was shortened by 2 bases and J by 4 bases, with 7 bases between the two germline ends. In germline, CDR1 is MNHEY, CDR2 SVGAGI. This CDR3 contains 13 residues. The CDR3 protein is CASSYPRSDTQYF. In DNA form, the CDR3 reads TGTGCCAGCAGTTACCCTAGATCAGATACGCAGTATTTT.

The CDR3 loop reads CASSQVSPGTGELFF. CDR3 bases: TGCGCCAGCAGTCAAGTTAGCCCGGGGACCGGGGAGCTGTTTTTT. V usage is TRBV23-1 and J usage is TRBJ2-2; possibly TRBD2 for D (5 bases). TRBV23-1 is an ORF, with its function uncertain. This CDR3 comprises 15 residues. The germline V and J ends were trimmed by 2 bases and 5 bases, with 12 bases remaining between them.

This clonotype has more than one count but fewer than ten. The V gene is TRBV7-9, the J gene TRBJ2-5; D possibly matches TRBD1 or TRBD2 (5 bases each). V was shortened by 3 bases and J by 2 bases, with 10 bases between the two germline ends. Per germline, CDR1 SEHNR and CDR2 FQNEAQ (reference sequence). This CDR3 is 14 amino acids long. The CDR3 loop reads CASSLSGTQETQYF. The CDR3 DNA reads TGTGCCAGCAGCTTGTCTGGGACGCAAGAGACCCAGTACTTC.

The chain uses TRBV6-1 and TRBJ2-1; 10 bases are shared with TRBD2. The CDR3 extends over 15 amino acids. The V gene's germline CDR1 is MNHNS and CDR2 SASEGT. V shed 0 bases and J 12 bases; nucleotides not matched to a gene: 8. The CDR3 is CASSEALAGVLVQFF. CDR3 coding DNA: TGTGCCAGCAGTGAAGCCCTAGCGGGGGTTTTAGTGCAGTTCTTC.

J is TRBJ2-3 and V is TRBV12-5; TRBD1 matches at 10 bases. V gave up 4 bases and J gave up 4 bases; unmatched junction bases: 5. Germline V gene lookup returns CDR1 LGHNT and CDR2 FRNRAP. The CDR3 is made up of 15 amino acids. The chain's CDR3 is CASGSRDRGADTQYF. The CDR3 DNA sequence: TGTGCTAGTGGTTCCCGGGACAGGGGAGCAGATACGCAGTATTTT. Based on the CDR3 plus reference TRBV12-5 and TRBJ2-3, the full variable domain is DARVTQTPRHKVTEMGQEVTMRCQPILGHNTVFWYRQTMMQGLELLAYFRNRAPLDDSGMPKDRFSAEMPDATLATLKIQPSEPRDSAVYFCASGSRDRGADTQYFGPGTRLTVL.

This clonotype was picked up many times. The gene calls are TRBV9 and TRBJ2-5, with D possibly matching TRBD1 (5 bases). This CDR3 is 14 amino acids long. Trimming removed 1 base at V and 4 bases at J, with 11 bases between. Per germline, CDR1 SGDLS and CDR2 YYNGEE. As DNA, the CDR3 is TGTGCCAGCAGCGTATTCTCAAGGGGAGAGACCCAGTACTTC. Encoded protein: CASSVFSRGETQYF.

Only a few counts were recorded for this clonotype. V gene TRBV6-5 combines with J gene TRBJ2-7, with TRBD2 as a possible D gene (5 bases). In germline, CDR1 is MNHEY, CDR2 SVGAGI. Trimming removed 5 bases from V and 0 bases from J, with 11 bases in between. This CDR3 is built from 14 residues. The CDR3 is CASSPRAGSYEQYV. The CDR3 DNA reads as TGTGCCAGCAGTCCAAGGGCGGGCTCCTACGAGCAGTACGTC.

This clonotype was recorded at least ten times. This chain links TRBV11-2 with TRBJ1-2, with D uncertain. V lost 7 bases to trimming and J lost 4 bases, with 10 bases between them. This CDR3 contains 12 residues. In germline, CDR1 is SGHAT, CDR2 FQNNGV. Written as DNA, the CDR3 is TGTGCCAGCACCGGACGGAGCTATGGCTACACCTTC. Translation gives CASTGRSYGYTF. The full variable domain, in which reference TRBV11-2 and TRBJ1-2 provide the parts outside the CDR3, is EAGVAQSPRYKIIEKRQSVAFWCNPISGHATLYWYQQILGQGPKLLIQFQNNGVVDDSQLPKDRFSAERLKGVDSTLKIQPAKLEDSAVYLCASTGRSYGYTFGSGTRLTVV.

The CDR3 sequence is CASSDGTASSSYEQYV. CDR3 DNA: TGTGCCAGCAGTGACGGCACAGCTTCTAGCTCCTACGAGCAGTACGTC. J is TRBJ2-7 and V is TRBV6-4; D unresolved. CDR1 and CDR2 from the germline V gene are MRHNA and SNTAGT. V was shortened by 2 bases and J by 0 bases, with 14 bases between the two germline ends. The CDR3 extends over 16 amino acids.

This chain uses TRBV5-1 with TRBJ2-7; the D gene could be TRBD1 or TRBD2 (5 bases each). The V and J ends lost 5 bases and 1 base respectively, with 19 bases between them. The germline CDR1 and CDR2 sequences are SGHRS and YFSETQ. The CDR3 spans 16 residues. The CDR3 is CASSSGTQPGSYEQYV. The CDR3 DNA is TGCGCCAGCAGTTCCGGGACCCAGCCAGGGTCCTACGAGCAGTACGTC.

This clonotype occurred a few times. The V and J genes are TRBV29-1 and TRBJ1-2; 10 bases match TRBD1. The germline V gene has CDR1 SQVTM and CDR2 ANQGSEA. This CDR3 contains 14 residues. The V gene end was trimmed by 4 bases and the J gene end by 6 bases; junction bases not matched to a gene: 8. This chain's CDR3 is CSVGTRGTGDGYTF. Here the CDR3 DNA reads TGCAGCGTTGGGACCCGAGGGACAGGGGATGGCTACACCTTC.

The chain is built from TRBV9 and TRBJ1-1, with a possible D match to TRBD1 (5 bases). The CDR3 contains 14 residues. The germline CDR1 and CDR2 sequences are SGDLS and YYNGEE. The ends were cut back, 4 bases at V and 3 bases at J, with 13 bases in the middle. The DNA for the CDR3 is TGTGCCAGCAGCATCACTGGGGGAGACACTGAAGCTTTCTTT. This translates into CASSITGGDTEAFF. Full variable domain (remainder filled in from reference TRBV9 and TRBJ1-1): DSGVTQTPKHLITATGQRVTLRCSPRSGDLSVYWYQQSLDQGLQFLIQYYNGEERAKGNILERFSAQQFPDLHSELNLSSLELGDSALYFCASSITGGDTEAFFGQGTRLTVV.

The chain couples TRBV3-1 to TRBJ2-2, with 9 nucleotides matching TRBD1. Germline CDR1 reads LGHDT; CDR2 reads YNNKEL (reference sequence). This CDR3 comprises 15 residues. The V segment lost 3 bases and the J segment 4 bases; nucleotides outside the gene matches: 3. The CDR3 region has the DNA TGTGCCAGCAGCCAGATACAGGGGGCCACCGGGGAGCTGTTTTTT. Its translation: CASSQIQGATGELFF. The full variable domain, rest sourced from reference TRBV3-1 and TRBJ2-2, is DTAVSQTPKYLVTQMGNDKSIKCEQNLGHDTMYWYKQDSKKFLKIMFSYNNKELIINETVPNRFSPKSPDKAHLNLHINSLELGDSAVYFCASSQIQGATGELFFGEGSRLTVL.

This clonotype was seen only a few times. The gene calls are TRBV7-2 and TRBJ1-2; TRBD1 matches 7 bases. V shed 5 bases, J shed 1 base, and the junction held 7 bases outside the gene matches. The germline gives CDR1 SGHTA, CDR2 FQGNSA. The CDR3 has 15 residues. The DNA for the CDR3 is TGTGCCAGCAGCCTTAGGACAGGTTATAACTATGGCTACACCTTC. It encodes CASSLRTGYNYGYTF.

This clonotype has just a few counts. The chain has TRBV5-1 and TRBJ2-3, with TRBD1 identical over 7 bases. The CDR3 loop spans 15 amino acids. V gave up 0 bases and J gave up 4 bases; unmatched junction bases: 5. Looked up from germline, CDR1 is SGHRS and CDR2 is YFSETQ. For the CDR3, the DNA is TGCGCCAGCAGCTTGGACAGGGGCGATGCAGATACGCAGTATTTT. It yields the protein CASSLDRGDADTQYF.

This clonotype came up a few times. Its ends do not fully match the called genes, so a read error is possible. The chain links TRBV6-5 to TRBJ1-3; D unresolved. This CDR3 is built from 15 residues. Germline CDR1 and CDR2: MNHEY and SVGAGI. The CDR3 reads CASRYSTDSGNTIYF. CDR3 sequence (DNA): TGTGCCAGCAGGTACTCGACGGACTCTGGAAACACCATATATTTT.

There are many counts of this clonotype. The rearrangement links TRBV7-9 to TRBJ2-7; D possibly corresponds to TRBD2 (6 bases). V lost 0 bases, J lost 4 bases, and 10 bases lay in between. The germline gives CDR1 SEHNR, CDR2 FQNEAQ (reference sequence). This CDR3 spans 14 amino acids. The CDR3 sequence is CASSLAGTSYEQYV. The CDR3 DNA follows: TGTGCCAGCAGCTTAGCCGGGACTTCATACGAGCAGTACGTC.

Points on this clonotype: One end of the junction does not line up with germline, which may come from a read error. This chain connects TRBV10-3 to TRBJ2-5; no reliable D call. Germline V gene data show CDR1 as ENHRY and CDR2 as SYGVKD. This CDR3 is 14 amino acids long. Written as DNA, the CDR3 is TGTGACATCAGAGCCTCTCCGGGTCAAGAGACCCAGTACTTC. As protein: CDIRASPGQETQYF.

This clonotype was counted between two and nine times. The rearrangement joins TRBV15 to TRBJ2-7; D is unclear. The V gene's germline CDR1 is LNHNV and CDR2 YYDKDF (reference sequence). The CDR3 length is 15 residues. V was pared by 6 bases and J by 1 base, with 16 bases between. The CDR3 spells CATREDGDRSYEQYF. CDR3 coding DNA: TGTGCCACCAGAGAAGACGGTGACCGGTCCTACGAGCAGTACTTC.

The chain combines TRBV27 with TRBJ2-4; 12 bases agree with TRBD1. V was pared by 5 bases and J by 11 bases, with 7 bases of the junction left unmatched. Germline V CDR1 and CDR2: MNHEY, SMNVEV (reference sequence). The CDR3 is 14 residues long. Here the CDR3 DNA reads TGTGCCAGCAGTAAGGGACAGGGGGCCGTCGTTCAGTACTTC. Translated: CASSKGQGAVVQYF.

The chain employs TRBV12-3 or TRBV12-4 and TRBJ1-2; D unclear. V dropped 0 bases and J dropped 6 bases, with 11 bases sitting between them. This CDR3 spans 14 amino acids. The CDR3 DNA follows: TGTGCCAGCAGTTTAGCTCCGGGATTTCATGGCTACACCTTC. Its translation: CASSLAPGFHGYTF.